This T cell receptor (beta chain) originates from a study of response to subunit inactivated influenza vaccine. Study-wide findings and caveats: There was a suggestion from the authors that each seasonal influenza vaccination recruits few new T cells.

In its sample, this clonotype was seen many times. Its target is not known. One entry per CDR3 protein results from TCRdb running MiXCR on the RT-PCR reads. Of fewer than 750,000 distinct CDR3 sequences listed, 14% are singletons. Germline trimming cut 2 bases from V and 6 bases from J; bases unmatched to any gene: 1. The CDR3 has 14 amino acids. Germline CDR1 is SEHNR and CDR2 is FQNEAQ (reference sequence). The source is a man over 45 who received an inactivated influenza vaccine. The material was PBMCs from blood, obtained 11 to 12 days after vaccination. The gene calls are TRBV7-9 and TRBJ2-1; 10 nucleotides match TRBD2. The CDR3 spells CASSLTSGINEQFF. In nucleotides, the CDR3 is TGTGCCAGCAGCTTAACTAGCGGGATCAATGAGCAGTTCTTC.